One sample yielded the 22 T cell receptor beta chains listed below, sequenced in a study of blood T cell repertoires in COVID-19. The protocol was immunoSEQ multiplex PCR, while the TCRdb copy is restricted to in-frame clones and leaves out a portion. The data contain some 180,000 clones, roughly 81% of them singletons. Sequences were obtained from peripheral blood. The origin of the receptors is a woman over 75 with COVID-19, enrolled during active disease.

This sequence joins TRBV5-1 and TRBJ1-1, with D hard to call. Trimming cost V 2 bases and J 1 base, with 6 bases left between them. The CDR3 has 13 amino acids. The germline V gene encodes CDR1 SGHRS and CDR2 YFSETQ. The CDR3 sequence: CASSFQKNTEAFF. The DNA of the CDR3 is TGCGCCAGCAGCTTTCAGAAGAACACTGAAGCTTTCTTT.

The chain joins TRBV28 to TRBJ2-5; a weak D match, TRBD1 (6 bases). V dropped 6 bases and J dropped 9 bases, with 20 bases sitting between them. This CDR3 has 14 residues. Germline V gene data show CDR1 as MDHEN and CDR2 as SYDVKM. CDR3 sequence: CASSTPPSWGPQYF. The DNA for the CDR3 is TGTGCCAGCAGCACGCCTCCATCTTGGGGGCCCCAGTACTTC. The whole variable domain, remainder taken from reference TRBV28 and TRBJ2-5, is DVKVTQSSRYLVKRTGEKVFLECVQDMDHENMFWYRQDPGLGLRLIYFSYDVKMKEKGDIPEGYSVSREKKERFSLILESASTNQTSMYLCASSTPPSWGPQYFGPGTRLLVL.

This chain connects TRBV27 to TRBJ1-5, with D perhaps matching TRBD1 (5 bases). Germline CDR1 and CDR2: MNHEY and SMNVEV (reference sequence). V was trimmed by 2 bases and J by 0 bases, leaving 8 bases between them. The CDR3 extends over 15 amino acids. CDR3 coding DNA: TGTGCCAGCAGTTTAGGGGGGTATAGCAATCAGCCCCAGCATTTT. Residues: CASSLGGYSNQPQHF.

The chain uses TRBV4-2 and TRBJ1-4; 10 bases match TRBD1. The CDR3 is made up of 17 amino acids. The germline CDR1 and CDR2 sequences are LGHNA and YNFKEQ. The J segment lost 8 bases and the V segment lost 4 bases, leaving 13 bases of the junction unmatched. CDR3 DNA sequence: TGTGCCAGCAGCCCCCTGACAGGGGGCGAGCCTGCCGAAAAACTGTTTTTT. Its translation: CASSPLTGGEPAEKLFF.

J is TRBJ1-3 and V is TRBV9; TRBD1 agrees at 9 bases. The V gene end was trimmed by 3 bases and the J gene end by 7 bases; junction bases not matched to a gene: 8. Germline CDR1 SGDLS, CDR2 YYNGEE. The CDR3 contains 15 residues. This CDR3 is CASSASTGGWNTIYF. CDR3 nucleotides: TGTGCCAGCAGCGCATCGACAGGGGGGTGGAACACCATATATTTT.

The chain couples TRBV5-1 to TRBJ2-6; TRBD2 is a possible D gene (5 bases). Germline lookup yields CDR1 SGHRS and CDR2 YFSETQ. This CDR3 is built from 16 residues. With 0 bases removed from V and 4 bases from J, the gap between germline ends came to 11 bases. The CDR3 DNA sequence: TGCGCCAGCAGCTTGGCCGGCGGGCGAGGGGCCAACGTCCTGACTTTC. Amino acids: CASSLAGGRGANVLTF.

V is TRBV6-2 or TRBV6-3 and J is TRBJ2-7; 14 bases fit TRBD2. Germline CDR1 MNHEY, CDR2 SVGEGT. This CDR3 has 18 amino acids. V lost 1 base, J lost 0 bases, and 5 bases stayed unmatched. The CDR3 loop is CASSYFGTSGGPSYEQYF. As DNA, the CDR3 is TGTGCCAGCAGTTACTTCGGGACTAGCGGGGGACCCTCCTACGAGCAGTACTTC.

The genes are TRBV6-6 and TRBJ2-1, with D tentatively TRBD2 (7 bases). The CDR3 runs to 13 residues. Trimming took 8 bases from V and 4 from J, leaving 12 bases between them. Germline V gene sequence: CDR1 MNHNY, CDR2 SVGAGI (reference sequence). CDR3: CASGRGAYNEQFF. DNA for the CDR3: TGTGCCAGCGGGAGGGGGGCGTACAATGAGCAGTTCTTC.

The chain has TRBV5-1 and TRBJ2-7, with D possibly TRBD2 on 5 matching bases. This CDR3 has 14 residues. Germline V CDR1 and CDR2: SGHRS, YFSETQ. V gave up 1 base and J gave up 3 bases, with 11 bases separating them. CDR3 protein: CASSLIGNLYEQYF. CDR3 nucleotide sequence: TGCGCCAGCAGCTTGATCGGGAATCTCTACGAGCAGTACTTC.

The chain uses TRBV6-1 and TRBJ2-1, with TRBD1 matching over 9 bases. Germline trimming cut 2 bases from V and 3 bases from J; bases unmatched to any gene: 2. The CDR3 extends over 15 amino acids. CDR1 MNHNS and CDR2 SASEGT come from the germline V gene. The chain's CDR3 is CASSEQTGGYNEQFF. The DNA of the CDR3 is TGTGCCAGCAGTGAACAGACAGGGGGCTACAATGAGCAGTTCTTC.

The genes are TRBV29-1 and TRBJ2-6, with D uncertain. CDR3 length: 15 residues. Trimming stripped 3 bases from V and 2 bases from J, with 11 bases between. Germline values: CDR1 SQVTM, CDR2 ANQGSEA. The CDR3 reads CSVESTRTGANVLTF. In DNA form, the CDR3 reads TGCAGCGTTGAGTCTACCAGGACTGGGGCCAACGTCCTGACTTTC.

This rearrangement joins TRBV19 to TRBJ1-4, with a tentative D call TRBD1 (5 bases). Germline V gene lookup returns CDR1 LNHDA and CDR2 SQIVND (reference sequence). Trimming took 2 bases from V and 7 from J, leaving 8 bases between them. The CDR3 sequence is 13 residues long. The DNA for the CDR3 is TGTGCCAGTAGTATACAGGGTGGTGAAAAACTGTTTTTT. Residues: CASSIQGGEKLFF.

J is TRBJ2-7 and V is TRBV3-1 (or the pseudogene TRBV3-2); D perhaps matches TRBD2 (6 bases). Trimming pared 3 bases from V and 12 bases from J, leaving 12 bases between. Germline CDR1 is LGHDT and CDR2 is YNNKEL (reference sequence). There are 11 residues in the CDR3. The CDR3: CASSHGGALYF. CDR3 DNA sequence: TGTGCCAGCAGCCACGGGGGAGCCCTGTACTTC.

The rearrangement joins TRBV2 to TRBJ1-5, with TRBD1 identical over 12 bases. Germline loops: CDR1 SNHLY, CDR2 FYNNEI. This CDR3 has 17 residues. Unmatched junction bases numbered 6, after V lost 5 bases and J lost 1 base. CDR3: CASSHRDRGQSNQPQHF. CDR3 in DNA: TGTGCCAGCAGTCACCGGGACAGGGGGCAAAGCAATCAGCCCCAGCATTTT.

The chain joins TRBV7-3 to TRBJ2-5, with 8 nucleotides matching TRBD2. The CDR3 totals 13 residues. Germline V gives CDR1 SGHTA, CDR2 FQGTGA. With 5 bases clipped from V and 5 bases from J, the junction kept 4 bases outside the gene matches. CDR3 sequence reads: CASSRGGRETQYF. CDR3 nucleotide sequence: TGTGCCAGCAGCCGGGGGGGGAGGGAGACCCAGTACTTC.

The chain combines TRBV7-7 with TRBJ2-2; D is unclear. Germline V lookup: CDR1 SSHAT, CDR2 FNYEAQ (reference sequence). This CDR3 comprises 15 residues. V lost 5 bases and J lost 1, with 11 bases in between. CDR3 sequence reads: CASSPQAWNTGELFF. Here the CDR3 DNA reads TGTGCCAGCAGCCCCCAAGCCTGGAACACCGGGGAGCTGTTTTTT.

V and J are TRBV20-1 and TRBJ2-1; D is uncertain. Germline CDR1 is DFQATT and CDR2 is SNEGSKA (reference sequence). V was trimmed by 4 bases and J by 7 bases, leaving 8 bases between them. The CDR3 is 11 residues long. As DNA, the CDR3 is TGCAGTGCTATCCGGGTTAATGAGCAGTTCTTC. Encoded protein: CSAIRVNEQFF.

This chain uses TRBV18 with TRBJ2-7, with unresolved D. The CDR3 contains 12 residues. V dropped 5 bases and J dropped 4 bases, with 9 bases sitting between them. Germline lookup yields CDR1 KGHSH and CDR2 LQKENI. In DNA, the CDR3 is TGTGCCAGCTCAGACTCAGCTTACGAGCAGTACTTC. As protein: CASSDSAYEQYF.

The chain joins TRBV29-1 to TRBJ1-1, with a weak D call TRBD1 (5 bases). CDR1 SQVTM and CDR2 ANQGSEA come from the germline V gene. CDR3 size: 13 residues. Deletions cut 2 bases from V and 1 base from J, with 8 bases between. Here the CDR3 DNA reads TGCAGCGTTGAAACGGACAAGAACACTGAAGCTTTCTTT. Amino acids: CSVETDKNTEAFF. Together with reference TRBV29-1 and TRBJ1-1, the CDR3 gives the full variable domain: SAVISQKPSRDICQRGTSLTIQCQVDSQVTMMFWYRQQPGQSLTLIATANQGSEATYESGFVIDKFPISRPNLTFSTLTVSNMSPEDSSIYLCSVETDKNTEAFFGQGTRLTVV.

The rearrangement links TRBV25-1 to TRBJ1-1; D unclear. CDR3 size: 13 residues. CDR1 is MGHDK, CDR2 SYGVNS, per germline. V was cut by 4 bases and J by 6 bases, with 12 bases left in between. CDR3 in DNA: TGTGCCAGCAGTGTACTCCGCGGGTCTGAAGCTTTCTTT. It yields the protein CASSVLRGSEAFF.

This clone showed up just once. The V call is TRBV4-2, the J call TRBJ2-7; the D gene is possibly TRBD1 (5 bases). This CDR3 is 14 amino acids long. Germline V gene sequence: CDR1 LGHNA, CDR2 YNFKEQ. Trimming pared 0 bases from V and 2 bases from J, leaving 8 bases between. CDR3 sequence: CASSQEQAAYEQYF. CDR3 bases: TGTGCCAGCAGCCAAGAACAGGCGGCCTACGAGCAGTACTTC.

This clone occurred a few times. DNA for the CDR3: TGCAGTGCTAGTGAAAGCTCAGGGAAACTGTTTTTT. It is translated as CSASESSGKLFF. The chain links TRBV20-1 to TRBJ1-4, with a weak D call TRBD1 (5 bases). Germline V gene lookup returns CDR1 DFQATT and CDR2 SNEGSKA (reference sequence). V gave up 3 bases and J gave up 11 bases, with 13 bases separating them. The CDR3 covers 12 residues.